The following is a T cell receptor beta chain sequence with its context. Measured with immunoSEQ multiplex PCR; TCRdb has only the in-frame clones, and not every one. The table records 60,000 to 80,000 clones, 80% to 90% of them present only once. This sample is drawn from a study of OX40 agonist ivuxolimab in advanced cancers. Study details: Earlier treatment with anti-PD-1, anti-PD-L1 or anti-CTLA-4 was permitted, and around 43% had received some.

The CDR3 sequence is 17 residues long. V lost 7 bases, J lost 0 bases, and 18 bases lay in between. Germline V gives CDR1 PRHDT, CDR2 FYEKMQ (reference sequence). This TCR was recovered from an adult with an advanced solid tumor such as melanoma, head and neck, liver or kidney cancer. The chain has TRBV13 and TRBJ2-2; possibly TRBD1 for D (6 bases). Sequencing was performed on CD4+ or CD8+ T cells sorted from blood, taken in a trial of the OX40 agonist ivuxolimab. CDR3 region: CASKNQRKGANTGELFF. For the CDR3, the DNA is TGTGCCAGCAAAAACCAGAGAAAGGGGGCGAACACCGGGGAGCTGTTTTTT. Using reference TRBV13 and TRBJ2-2 for the parts outside the CDR3, the full variable domain is AAGVIQSPRHLIKEKRETATLKCYPIPRHDTVYWYQQGPGQDPQFLISFYEKMQSDKGSIPDRFSAQQFSDYHSELNMSSLELGDSALYFCASKNQRKGANTGELFFGEGSRLTVL.